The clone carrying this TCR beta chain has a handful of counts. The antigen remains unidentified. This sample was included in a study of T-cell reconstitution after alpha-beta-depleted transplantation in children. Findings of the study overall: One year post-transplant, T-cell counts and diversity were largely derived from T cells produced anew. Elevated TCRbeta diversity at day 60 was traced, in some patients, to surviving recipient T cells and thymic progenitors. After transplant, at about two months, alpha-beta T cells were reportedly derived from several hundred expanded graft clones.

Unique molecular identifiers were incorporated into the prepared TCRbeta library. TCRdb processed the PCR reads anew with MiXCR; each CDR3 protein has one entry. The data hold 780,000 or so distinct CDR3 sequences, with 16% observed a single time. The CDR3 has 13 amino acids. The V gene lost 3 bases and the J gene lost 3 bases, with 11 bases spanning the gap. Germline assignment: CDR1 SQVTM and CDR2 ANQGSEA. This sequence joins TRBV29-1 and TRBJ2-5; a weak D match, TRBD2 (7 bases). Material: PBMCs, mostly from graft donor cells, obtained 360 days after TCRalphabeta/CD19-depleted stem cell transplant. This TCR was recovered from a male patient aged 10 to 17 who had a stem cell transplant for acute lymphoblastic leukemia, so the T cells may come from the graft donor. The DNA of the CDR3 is TGCAGCGTTGACGGGGAGGGGGAAGAGACCCAGTACTTC. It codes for CSVDGEGEETQYF.